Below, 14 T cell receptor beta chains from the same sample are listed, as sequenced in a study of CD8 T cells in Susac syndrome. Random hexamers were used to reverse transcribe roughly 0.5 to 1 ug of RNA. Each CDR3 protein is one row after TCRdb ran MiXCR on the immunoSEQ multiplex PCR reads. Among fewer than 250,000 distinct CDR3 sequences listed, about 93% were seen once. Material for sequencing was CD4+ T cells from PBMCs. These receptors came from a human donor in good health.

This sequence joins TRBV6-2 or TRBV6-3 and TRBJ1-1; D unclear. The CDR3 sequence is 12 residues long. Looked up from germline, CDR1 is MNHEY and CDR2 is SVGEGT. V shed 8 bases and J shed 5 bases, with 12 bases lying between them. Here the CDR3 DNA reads TGTGCCAGCCGAGACCGAGGTACTGAAGCTTTCTTT. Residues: CASRDRGTEAFF.

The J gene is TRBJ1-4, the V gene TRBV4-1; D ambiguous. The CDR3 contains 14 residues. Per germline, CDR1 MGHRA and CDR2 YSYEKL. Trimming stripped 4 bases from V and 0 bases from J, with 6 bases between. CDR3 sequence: CASSLATTNEKLFF. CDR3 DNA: TGCGCCAGCAGCCTAGCCACAACTAATGAAAAACTGTTTTTT.

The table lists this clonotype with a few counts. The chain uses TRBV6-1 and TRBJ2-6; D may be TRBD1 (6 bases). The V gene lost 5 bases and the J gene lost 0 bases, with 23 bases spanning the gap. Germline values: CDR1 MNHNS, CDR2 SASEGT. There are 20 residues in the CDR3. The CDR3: CASSQRIPGQVTSGANVLTF. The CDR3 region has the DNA TGTGCCAGCAGTCAACGGATCCCGGGACAAGTAACCTCTGGGGCCAACGTCCTGACTTTC.

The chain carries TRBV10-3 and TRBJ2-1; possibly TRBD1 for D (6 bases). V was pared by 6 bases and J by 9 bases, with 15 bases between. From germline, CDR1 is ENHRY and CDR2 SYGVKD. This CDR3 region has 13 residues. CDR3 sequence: CAIRNRVGIEQFF. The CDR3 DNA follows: TGTGCCATCAGGAACAGGGTGGGGATTGAGCAGTTCTTC.

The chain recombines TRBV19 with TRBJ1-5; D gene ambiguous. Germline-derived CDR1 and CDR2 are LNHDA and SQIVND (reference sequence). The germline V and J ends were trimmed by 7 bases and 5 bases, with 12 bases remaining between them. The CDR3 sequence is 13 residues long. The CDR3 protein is CASTEGLYQPQHF. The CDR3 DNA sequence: TGTGCCAGTACTGAAGGGTTGTATCAGCCCCAGCATTTT.

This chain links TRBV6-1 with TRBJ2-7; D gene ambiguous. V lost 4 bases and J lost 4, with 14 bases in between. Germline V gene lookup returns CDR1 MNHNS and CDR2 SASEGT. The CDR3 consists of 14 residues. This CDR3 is CASSGAPGGYEQYF. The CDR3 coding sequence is TGTGCCAGCAGTGGGGCCCCCGGCGGTTACGAGCAGTACTTC.

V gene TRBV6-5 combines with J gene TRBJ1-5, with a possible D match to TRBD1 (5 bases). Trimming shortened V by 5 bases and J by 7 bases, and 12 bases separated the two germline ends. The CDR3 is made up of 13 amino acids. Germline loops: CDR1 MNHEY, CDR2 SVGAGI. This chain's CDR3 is CASSPGGWQPQHF. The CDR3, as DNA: TGTGCCAGCAGTCCGGGGGGATGGCAGCCCCAGCATTTT.

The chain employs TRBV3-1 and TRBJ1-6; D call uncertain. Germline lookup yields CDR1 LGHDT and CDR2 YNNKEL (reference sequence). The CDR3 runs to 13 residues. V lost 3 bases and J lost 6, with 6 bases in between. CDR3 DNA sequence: TGTGCCAGCAGCCAGGGCCCTAATTCACCCCTCCACTTT. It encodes CASSQGPNSPLHF.

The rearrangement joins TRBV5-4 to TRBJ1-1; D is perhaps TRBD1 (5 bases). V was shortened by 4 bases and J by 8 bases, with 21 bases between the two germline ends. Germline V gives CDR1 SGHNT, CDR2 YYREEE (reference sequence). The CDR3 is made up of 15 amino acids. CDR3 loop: CASSRGAREEGEAFF. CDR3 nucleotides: TGTGCCAGCAGCCGAGGGGCCAGGGAAGAGGGAGAAGCTTTCTTT.

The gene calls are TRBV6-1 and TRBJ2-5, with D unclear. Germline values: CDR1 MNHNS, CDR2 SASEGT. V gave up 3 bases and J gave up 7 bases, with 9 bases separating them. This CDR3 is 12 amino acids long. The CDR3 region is CASSEAVRTQYF. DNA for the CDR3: TGTGCCAGCAGTGAGGCGGTACGGACCCAGTACTTC.

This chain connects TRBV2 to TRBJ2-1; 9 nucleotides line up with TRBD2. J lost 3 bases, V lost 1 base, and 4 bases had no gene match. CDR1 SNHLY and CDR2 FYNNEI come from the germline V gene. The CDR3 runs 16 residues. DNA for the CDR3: TGTGCCAGCAGTGAAGGCCTAGCGGGGATCTACAATGAGCAGTTCTTC. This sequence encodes CASSEGLAGIYNEQFF. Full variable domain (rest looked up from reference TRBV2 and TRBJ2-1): EPEVTQTPSHQVTQMGQEVILRCVPISNHLYFYWYRQILGQKVEFLVSFYNNEISEKSEIFDDQFSVERPDGSNFTLKIRSTKLEDSAMYFCASSEGLAGIYNEQFFGPGTRLTVL.

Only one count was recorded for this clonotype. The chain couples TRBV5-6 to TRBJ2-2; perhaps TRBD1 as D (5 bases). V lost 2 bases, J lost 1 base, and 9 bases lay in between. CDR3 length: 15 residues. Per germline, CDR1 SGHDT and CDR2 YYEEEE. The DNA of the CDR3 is TGTGCCAGCAGCTTTCAGGGTCGGAACACCGGGGAGCTGTTTTTT. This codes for CASSFQGRNTGELFF.

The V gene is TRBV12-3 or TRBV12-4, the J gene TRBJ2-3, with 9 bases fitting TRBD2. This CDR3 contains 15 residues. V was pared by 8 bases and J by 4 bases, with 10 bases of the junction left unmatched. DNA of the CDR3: TGTGCCAGCTGCGATCAGCGGGGGGCTCCAGATACGCAGTATTTT. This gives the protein CASCDQRGAPDTQYF.

The CDR3 here is CASIPGTRLYEQYF. The CDR3 region has the DNA TGTGCCAGCATTCCCGGGACACGCCTCTACGAGCAGTACTTC. The chain employs TRBV28 and TRBJ2-7, with TRBD1 as a possible D gene (6 bases). This CDR3 is 14 amino acids long. Germline lookup yields CDR1 MDHEN and CDR2 SYDVKM. Trimming took off 7 bases at V and 3 bases at J, with 16 bases between the two ends.